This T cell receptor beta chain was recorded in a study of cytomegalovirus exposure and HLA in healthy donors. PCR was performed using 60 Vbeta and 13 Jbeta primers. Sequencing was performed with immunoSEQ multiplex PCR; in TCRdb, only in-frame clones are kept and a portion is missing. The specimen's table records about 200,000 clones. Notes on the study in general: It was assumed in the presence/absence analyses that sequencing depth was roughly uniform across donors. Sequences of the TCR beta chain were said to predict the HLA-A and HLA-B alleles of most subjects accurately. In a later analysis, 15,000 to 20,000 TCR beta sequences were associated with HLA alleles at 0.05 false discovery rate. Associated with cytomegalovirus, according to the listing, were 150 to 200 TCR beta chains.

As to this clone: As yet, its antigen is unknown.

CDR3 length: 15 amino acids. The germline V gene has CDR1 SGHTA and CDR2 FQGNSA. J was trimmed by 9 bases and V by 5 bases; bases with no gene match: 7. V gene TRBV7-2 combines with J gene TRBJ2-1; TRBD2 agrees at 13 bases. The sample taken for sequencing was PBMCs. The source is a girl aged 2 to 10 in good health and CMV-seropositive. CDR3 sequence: CASSGRLAGGSEQFF. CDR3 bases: TGTGCCAGCAGCGGTAGACTAGCGGGAGGTAGTGAGCAGTTCTTC.